Below are 13 T cell receptor beta chains sequenced from a single sample in a study of response to subunit inactivated influenza vaccine (dated by TCRdb to 2017 to 2018). The receptor library was made with RT-PCR. The instrument was an Illumina HiSeq 2500. Using fastp at Q25 and MiXCR, TCRdb reprocessed the public reads and kept productive beta chains. Merged by CDR3 protein, the rows form single entries marked with the most common genes and DNA. This sample holds over 750,000 distinct CDR3 sequences; 21% were observed only once. The ten top clones hold roughly 10% of the sample. The input for sequencing was PBMCs from blood, taken around 5 days after vaccination. The origin of the receptors is a man aged 50-60 years who received an inactivated influenza vaccine. Donor details come from another sample of the same person, matched by shared clones.

Concerning this clonotype: A much larger clonotype is one base distant, so this may be a read error. The chain carries TRBV20-1 and TRBJ2-7, with D possibly TRBD2 on 6 matching bases. Between the trimmed V and J ends, which lost 3 bases and 3 bases, there was a span of 18 bases. Germline assignment: CDR1 DFQATT and CDR2 SNEGSKA (reference sequence). The CDR3 length is 15 residues. The CDR3 bases are TGCAGTGCTAGTTCCGGTAGCGGAAACTTCTACGAGCAGTACTTC. It is translated as CSASSGSGNFYEQYF.

This clonotype was recorded a few times. The V and J genes are TRBV25-1 and TRBJ2-7; TRBD1 might be the D (6 bases). Trimming shortened V by 10 bases and J by 3 bases, and 13 bases separated the two germline ends. The CDR3 totals 12 residues. Germline V lookup: CDR1 MGHDK, CDR2 SYGVNS. The DNA for the CDR3 is TGTGCCACCTACAGGGATAACTACGAGCAGTACTTC. Residues: CATYRDNYEQYF.

This clonotype was counted a few times. The chain couples TRBV5-1 to TRBJ2-7; TRBD1 is a possible D gene (6 bases). This CDR3 contains 13 residues. Germline lookup yields CDR1 SGHRS and CDR2 YFSETQ. The V end lost 2 bases, the J end lost 8 bases, and 14 bases lay between the germline ends. The CDR3 protein is CASSFNRESKQYF. The CDR3 coding sequence is TGCGCCAGCAGCTTCAACAGGGAATCAAAGCAGTACTTC.

This clonotype appeared a few times. V gene TRBV6-2 or TRBV6-3 combines with J gene TRBJ2-3; weak D call: TRBD2 (5 bases). Trimming took 2 bases from V and 0 from J, leaving 9 bases between them. CDR3 size: 15 residues. Germline V lookup: CDR1 MNHEY, CDR2 SVGEGT. CDR3 sequence: CASSYERASTDTQYF. The CDR3 DNA reads as TGTGCCAGCAGTTACGAGAGGGCTAGCACAGATACGCAGTATTTT.

The rearrangement links TRBV10-3 to TRBJ2-7, with D perhaps TRBD2 (5 bases). Germline V gene lookup returns CDR1 ENHRY and CDR2 SYGVKD. CDR3 length equals 14 residues. With 3 bases removed from V and 2 bases from J, the gap between germline ends came to 11 bases. CDR3 DNA: TGTGCCATCAGTGAAGTAAGCGGCCCCTACGAGCAGTACTTC. Translated, it gives CAISEVSGPYEQYF.

The chain recombines TRBV6-5 with TRBJ2-2; tentatively, D is TRBD1 or TRBD2 (5 bases each). Trimming removed 7 bases at V and 6 bases at J, with 9 bases between. This CDR3 has 12 amino acids. CDR1 and CDR2 (germline): MNHEY, SVGAGI. The CDR3 spells CASKRGAGELFF. The DNA of the CDR3 is TGTGCCAGCAAGAGGGGAGCCGGGGAGCTGTTTTTT.

This CDR3 reads CASSLDADLERTQYF. CDR3 nucleotide sequence: TGTGCCAGCAGCTTAGATGCGGACTTGGAAAGGACGCAGTATTTT. The chain is built from TRBV11-2 and TRBJ2-3, with TRBD2 as a possible D gene (5 bases). Between the trimmed V and J ends, which lost 0 bases and 9 bases, there was a span of 16 bases. Germline CDR1 is SGHAT and CDR2 is FQNNGV. This CDR3 is 15 amino acids long.

This clonotype has only a few counts. The genes are TRBV15 and TRBJ2-7; 11 nucleotides agree with TRBD2. Germline V lookup: CDR1 LNHNV, CDR2 YYDKDF (reference sequence). CDR3 length: 16 amino acids. V shed 0 bases and J 1 base; nucleotides not matched to a gene: 2. DNA for the CDR3: TGTGCCACCAGCAGAGACCTAGCGGGAGGATCCTACGAGCAGTACTTC. Amino acid sequence: CATSRDLAGGSYEQYF.

In this sample, this clonotype turned up many times. The CDR3 loop reads CASSLTHEQFF. The CDR3 bases are TGTGCCAGCAGCTTAACCCATGAGCAGTTCTTC. The genes are TRBV7-9 and TRBJ2-1, with D uncertain. This CDR3 comprises 11 residues. Germline V gene sequence: CDR1 SEHNR, CDR2 FQNEAQ (reference sequence). V dropped 2 bases and J dropped 8 bases, with 4 bases sitting between them.

There are a few counts of this clonotype. The chain joins TRBV6-5 to TRBJ2-6; 7 nucleotides align to TRBD1. Germline CDR1 and CDR2: MNHEY and SVGAGI. The junction had 3 bases not matched to a gene; V was cut back by 2 bases and J by 2 bases. The CDR3 contains 16 residues. The CDR3 region is CASSYTDRAGANVLTF. CDR3 DNA sequence: TGTGCCAGCAGTTACACCGACAGGGCTGGGGCCAACGTCCTGACTTTC.

This sequence joins TRBV9 and TRBJ2-7, with 7 bases that match TRBD2. The V gene's germline CDR1 is SGDLS and CDR2 YYNGEE. This CDR3 is built from 15 residues. After removal of 0 bases from V and 4 bases from J, the junction contained 7 bases not matched to a gene. The CDR3 region has the DNA TGTGCCAGCAGCGTAGGGTCAGCGGGAAGGTACGAGCAGTACTTC. The encoded protein is CASSVGSAGRYEQYF.

V and J are TRBV20-1 and TRBJ2-1, with D tentatively TRBD2 (6 bases). Trimming removed 6 bases at V and 3 bases at J, with 18 bases between. From germline, CDR1 is DFQATT and CDR2 SNEGSKA (reference sequence). CDR3 length equals 15 residues. As DNA, the CDR3 is TGCAGTGCCCAAGGGACTCCCCCTAACTACAATGAGCAGTTCTTC. Translated: CSAQGTPPNYNEQFF.

The rearrangement joins TRBV7-2 to TRBJ1-2; no clear D. Trimming left V 5 bases short and J 1 base short, with 17 bases between. The germline CDR1 and CDR2 sequences are SGHTA and FQGNSA. The CDR3 has 16 amino acids. The CDR3 nucleotides read TGTGCCAGCAGCCCCCAGGAGGCAGAGTTTAACTATGGCTACACCTTC. Translation: CASSPQEAEFNYGYTF.